These 28 T cell receptor beta chains share one sample of origin, sequenced in a study of blood T cell repertoires in COVID-19. Produced via immunoSEQ multiplex PCR; TCRdb's table is partial and in-frame only. The table lists around 260,000 clones, about 89% of them singletons. The sequenced sample was peripheral blood. The receptors here all came from a man younger than 40 with acute or convalescent COVID-19.

This sequence joins TRBV28 and TRBJ1-5, with a possible D match to TRBD1 (6 bases). This CDR3 comprises 15 residues. Trimming removed 5 bases from V and 7 bases from J, with 18 bases in between. Germline CDR1 and CDR2: MDHEN and SYDVKM. CDR3 sequence: CASSIHRVGEQPQHF. CDR3 in DNA: TGTGCCAGCAGTATCCACAGGGTGGGGGAGCAGCCCCAGCATTTT.

CDR3 loop: CASSFSGTGVLETQYF. The CDR3 DNA follows: TGTGCCAGCAGCTTCTCCGGGACAGGGGTTTTGGAGACCCAGTACTTC. The V call is TRBV5-5, the J call TRBJ2-5, with 10 positions matching TRBD1. The CDR3 totals 16 residues. The trim removed 2 bases at V and 5 bases at J, leaving 9 bases unmatched. The germline CDR1 and CDR2 sequences are SGHKS and YYEKEE (reference sequence).

V and J are TRBV3-1 (or the pseudogene TRBV3-2) and TRBJ2-1, with D tentatively TRBD1 (6 bases). The CDR3 spans 14 residues. Trimming removed 3 bases at V and 5 bases at J, with 11 bases between. CDR1 LGHDT and CDR2 YNNKEL come from the germline V gene (reference sequence). CDR3 residues: CASSHAYRDNEQFF. DNA of the CDR3: TGTGCCAGCAGCCATGCTTACAGGGACAATGAGCAGTTCTTC.

The CDR3 here is CASSDGSASLVYEQYF. Here the CDR3 DNA reads TGTGCCAGCAGTGACGGGTCAGCCAGTTTGGTTTACGAGCAGTACTTC. The J gene is TRBJ2-7, the V gene TRBV11-2, with unresolved D. This CDR3 has 16 amino acids. Per the germline V gene, CDR1 is SGHAT and CDR2 is FQNNGV. Deletions cut 6 bases from V and 4 bases from J, with 22 bases between.

The gene calls are TRBV5-1 and TRBJ2-3; possible D gene TRBD1, 6 bases. V was shortened by 4 bases and J by 0 bases, with 12 bases between the two germline ends. Germline V gene lookup returns CDR1 SGHRS and CDR2 YFSETQ. CDR3 length: 15 residues. In DNA form, the CDR3 reads TGCGCCAGCAGCCAGGGACACGCTAGCACAGATACGCAGTATTTT. It codes for CASSQGHASTDTQYF.

The gene calls are TRBV5-5 and TRBJ2-3, with D possibly being TRBD2 (6 bases). This CDR3 spans 16 amino acids. Trimming removed 0 bases from V and 0 bases from J, with 11 bases in between. Germline V lookup: CDR1 SGHKS, CDR2 YYEKEE (reference sequence). The CDR3 nucleotides are TGTGCCAGCAGCTTGGGAATAGCGGAGAGCACAGATACGCAGTATTTT. Translating it yields CASSLGIAESTDTQYF. Full variable domain (remainder filled in from reference TRBV5-5 and TRBJ2-3): DAGVTQSPTHLIKTRGQQVTLRCSPISGHKSVSWYQQVLGQGPQFIFQYYEKEERGRGNFPDRFSARQFPNYSSELNVNALLLGDSALYLCASSLGIAESTDTQYFGPGTRLTVL.

The chain has TRBV3-1 (or the pseudogene TRBV3-2) and TRBJ1-1; the D gene is possibly TRBD1 (6 bases). The CDR3 is 15 residues long. The germline V and J ends were trimmed by 2 bases and 0 bases, with 10 bases remaining between them. Germline V gene lookup returns CDR1 LGHDT and CDR2 YNNKEL (reference sequence). CDR3 DNA sequence: TGTGCCAGCAGCCAACGGGACATTTTGAACACTGAAGCTTTCTTT. It codes for CASSQRDILNTEAFF.

This rearrangement joins TRBV20-1 to TRBJ2-4, with no clear D. The germline V gene has CDR1 DFQATT and CDR2 SNEGSKA (reference sequence). V lost 3 bases and J 0 bases, leaving 15 bases between the germline ends. There are 16 residues in the CDR3. The CDR3 loop reads CSASSSFVLAKNIQYF. The CDR3 coding sequence is TGCAGTGCTAGTTCTTCTTTCGTCTTAGCCAAAAACATTCAGTACTTC.

This clone has a single count. The rearrangement uses TRBV30 and TRBJ1-1; D unresolved. The CDR3 contains 13 residues. Germline CDR1 and CDR2: GTSNPN and SVGIG (reference sequence). The V end lost 0 bases, the J end lost 2 bases, and 7 bases lay between the germline ends. This CDR3 is CAWSVLDNTEAFF. CDR3 nucleotide sequence: TGTGCCTGGAGTGTACTCGATAACACTGAAGCTTTCTTT.

V and J are TRBV28 and TRBJ2-3; 7 positions match TRBD1. Germline V lookup: CDR1 MDHEN, CDR2 SYDVKM. Trimming at V came to 6 bases and at J to 0 bases, leaving 6 bases not matched to a gene. This CDR3 is built from 15 residues. CDR3 sequence (DNA): TGTGCCAGCAGAGGCCGGGACAGTAGCACAGATACGCAGTATTTT. Protein product: CASRGRDSSTDTQYF.

This clone was found a few times. The same CDR3 can be traced to other DNA sequences in this sample. V and J are TRBV30 and TRBJ1-1, with D maybe TRBD1 (5 bases). CDR1 and CDR2 (germline): GTSNPN, SVGIG (reference sequence). Trimming pared 5 bases from V and 5 bases from J, leaving 9 bases between. The CDR3 extends over 11 amino acids. DNA of the CDR3: TGTGCCTGGGCCCGGGGGACTGAAGCTTTCTTT. Translated, it gives CAWARGTEAFF.

CDR3 nucleotide sequence: TGTGCCAGCAGTTCGTGGGCGGGTCGCTCGCGTCGGGATAGCAATCAGCCCCAGCATTTT. Its protein is CASSSWAGRSRRDSNQPQHF. The chain uses TRBV6-2 or TRBV6-3 and TRBJ1-5; D is unresolved. The germline CDR1 and CDR2 sequences are MNHEY and SVGEGT. Trimming shortened V by 4 bases and J by 0 bases, and 25 bases separated the two germline ends. This CDR3 has 20 amino acids.

V gene TRBV7-2 combines with J gene TRBJ2-4, with 15 bases aligning to TRBD2. Germline V gives CDR1 SGHTA, CDR2 FQGNSA. V lost 0 bases to trimming and J lost 9 bases; unmatched junction nucleotides: 12. The CDR3 runs 19 residues. The chain's CDR3 is CASSLAGGLAGGLSTIQYF. The CDR3 nucleotides are TGTGCCAGCAGCTTAGCTGGGGGACTAGCGGGAGGCCTTTCCACCATTCAGTACTTC.

The chain recombines TRBV11-2 with TRBJ2-7; the D is unclear. CDR3 length: 15 amino acids. V was pared by 2 bases and J by 5 bases, with 16 bases between. Germline V gene sequence: CDR1 SGHAT, CDR2 FQNNGV. The CDR3 nucleotides are TGTGCCAGCAGCTTATCGGTTTCCCGAGGTGACGAGCAGTACTTC. Protein sequence: CASSLSVSRGDEQYF.

The chain joins TRBV5-4 to TRBJ2-1; D might be TRBD1 (6 bases). Germline loops: CDR1 SGHNT, CDR2 YYREEE (reference sequence). The V end lost 3 bases, the J end lost 4 bases, and 11 bases lay between the germline ends. The CDR3 is 14 residues long. CDR3 sequence: CASSSRTEYNEQFF. As DNA, the CDR3 is TGTGCCAGCAGCTCTAGGACAGAATACAATGAGCAGTTCTTC.

This clone appeared a single time. Written as DNA, the CDR3 is TGTGCCAGCAGTTCAGGGGCTCGCGGCTACACCTTC. Translating it yields CASSSGARGYTF. The V call is TRBV28, the J call TRBJ1-2; possibly TRBD1 for D (6 bases). The CDR3 runs 12 residues. Germline assignment: CDR1 MDHEN and CDR2 SYDVKM. V lost 4 bases and J lost 8, with 11 bases in between.

The chain couples TRBV7-9 to TRBJ1-1, with 9 bases lining up with TRBD1. With 3 bases clipped from V and 4 bases from J, the junction kept 6 bases outside the gene matches. The CDR3 has 15 residues. Germline V lookup: CDR1 SEHNR, CDR2 FQNEAQ (reference sequence). As DNA, the CDR3 is TGTGCCAGCAGCTTCCCGGGACAGGGTTTCACTGAAGCTTTCTTT. It translates to CASSFPGQGFTEAFF.

J is TRBJ2-7 and V is TRBV10-3; 10 bases line up with TRBD2. The CDR3 runs to 15 residues. Per germline, CDR1 ENHRY and CDR2 SYGVKD. Trimming removed 3 bases from V and 0 bases from J; junction bases left unmatched: 2. The CDR3 DNA is TGTGCCATCAGTGATAGCGGGAGGCCCTCCTACGAGCAGTACTTC. This sequence encodes CAISDSGRPSYEQYF.

This clone showed up just a few times. The V gene is TRBV5-1, the J gene TRBJ1-1; D gene unclear. The CDR3 sequence is 14 residues long. The germline V gene has CDR1 SGHRS and CDR2 YFSETQ. Between the trimmed V and J ends, which lost 0 bases and 2 bases, there was a span of 8 bases. As DNA, the CDR3 is TGCGCCAGCAGCTTGGTTAACAGTAACACTGAAGCTTTCTTT. Amino acid sequence: CASSLVNSNTEAFF.

This sequence joins TRBV28 and TRBJ2-7, with D possibly being TRBD1 (6 bases). Germline V gene sequence: CDR1 MDHEN, CDR2 SYDVKM. The CDR3 runs 15 residues. Trimming took off 7 bases at V and 6 bases at J, with 22 bases between the two ends. DNA for the CDR3: TGTGCCAGCATACCCTTGCGGGCAGGGGCCCTCGAGCAGTACTTC. Amino acids: CASIPLRAGALEQYF.

In this sample, this clone turned up once. This chain connects TRBV5-8 to TRBJ2-2; 8 nucleotides match TRBD1. The J segment lost 4 bases and the V segment lost 3 bases, leaving 8 bases of the junction unmatched. The V gene's germline CDR1 is SGHTS and CDR2 YDEGEE. The CDR3 runs to 16 residues. This chain's CDR3 is CASSSGDRTVTGELFF. The DNA of the CDR3 is TGTGCCAGCAGCTCGGGGGACAGGACAGTCACCGGGGAGCTGTTTTTT.

As regards this clone: Other nucleotide sequences from this sample produce the same CDR3. The J gene is TRBJ1-5, the V gene TRBV28; a possible D gene is TRBD1 (5 bases). The germline gives CDR1 MDHEN, CDR2 SYDVKM. Between the trimmed V and J ends, which lost 3 bases and 4 bases, there was a span of 10 bases. This CDR3 region has 14 residues. Written as DNA, the CDR3 is TGTGCCAGCAGTTTGGGCGGGGGAAATCAGCCCCAGCATTTT. It specifies CASSLGGGNQPQHF.

This chain links TRBV19 with TRBJ1-1; TRBD1 is a possible D gene (5 bases). Germline values: CDR1 LNHDA, CDR2 SQIVND (reference sequence). Deletions cut 5 bases from V and 8 bases from J, with 12 bases between. This CDR3 is 12 amino acids long. DNA for the CDR3: TGTGCCAGTAGTCCTCGCCAGGGCGAAGCTTTCTTT. Translation gives CASSPRQGEAFF.

The rearrangement links TRBV7-9 to TRBJ1-1; 9 bases are a match to TRBD1. This CDR3 is 14 amino acids long. V was clipped by 7 bases and J by 3 bases; unmatched bases: 6. Germline loops: CDR1 SEHNR, CDR2 FQNEAQ (reference sequence). The CDR3 DNA reads TGTGCCAGCAAAAAACAGGGGGCGGACACTGAAGCTTTCTTT. This encodes CASKKQGADTEAFF.

The J gene is TRBJ2-7, the V gene TRBV2; 7 bases are shared with TRBD2. This CDR3 spans 14 amino acids. J lost 2 bases, V lost 7 bases, and 8 bases had no gene match. Looked up from germline, CDR1 is SNHLY and CDR2 is FYNNEI. The CDR3 coding sequence is TGTGCCAGCATCTCTAGCGGACCACCCTACGAGCAGTACTTC. Translated: CASISSGPPYEQYF. Complete variable domain (other parts from reference TRBV2 and TRBJ2-7): EPEVTQTPSHQVTQMGQEVILRCVPISNHLYFYWYRQILGQKVEFLVSFYNNEISEKSEIFDDQFSVERPDGSNFTLKIRSTKLEDSAMYFCASISSGPPYEQYFGPGTRLTVT.

Here the CDR3 DNA reads TGTGCCATCAGTGAGTGGCAGGGGTCCGGAAACACCATATATTTT. It yields the protein CAISEWQGSGNTIYF. The chain is built from TRBV10-3 and TRBJ1-3; tentative D call: TRBD1 (6 bases). V lost 1 base, J lost 4 bases, and 11 bases lay in between. Germline CDR1 ENHRY, CDR2 SYGVKD. CDR3 length: 15 amino acids.

The chain combines TRBV28 with TRBJ1-1; 8 bases map to TRBD1. With 2 bases clipped from V and 4 bases from J, the junction kept 6 bases outside the gene matches. The germline gives CDR1 MDHEN, CDR2 SYDVKM. The CDR3 loop spans 15 amino acids. CDR3 nucleotide sequence: TGTGCCAGCAGTTTACCGACAGGGGTAAGCACTGAAGCTTTCTTT. Translating gives CASSLPTGVSTEAFF. Together with reference TRBV28 and TRBJ1-1, the CDR3 gives the full variable domain: DVKVTQSSRYLVKRTGEKVFLECVQDMDHENMFWYRQDPGLGLRLIYFSYDVKMKEKGDIPEGYSVSREKKERFSLILESASTNQTSMYLCASSLPTGVSTEAFFGQGTRLTVV.

The table lists this clone with a count of one. J is TRBJ2-7 and V is TRBV30, with 8 bases fitting TRBD1. The germline gives CDR1 GTSNPN, CDR2 SVGIG (reference sequence). V gave up 1 base and J gave up 4 bases; unmatched junction bases: 3. The CDR3 has 13 amino acids. The CDR3 spells CAWSGGTGYEQYF. The CDR3 DNA is TGTGCCTGGAGTGGCGGGACAGGTTACGAGCAGTACTTC. Filled out from reference TRBV30 and TRBJ2-7, the complete variable domain reads SQTIHQWPATLVQPVGSPLSLECTVEGTSNPNLYWYRQAAGRGLQLLFYSVGIGQISSEVPQNLSASRPQDRQFILSSKKLLLSDSGFYLCAWSGGTGYEQYFGPGTRLTVT.